This TCR beta chain was profiled in a study of T-cell memory formation after mild COVID-19. MiXCR, run by TCRdb on the 5' RACE reads, gives a single entry per CDR3 protein. The table shows 350,000 to 450,000 distinct CDR3 sequences, with around 19% occurring only once. The germline V and J ends were trimmed by 5 bases and 6 bases, with 8 bases remaining between them. The CDR3 spans 11 residues. Germline-derived CDR1 and CDR2 are SEHNR and FQNEAQ (reference sequence). The V and J genes are TRBV7-9 and TRBJ2-7, with D unclear. The sequence came from an adult woman who had mild COVID-19 (a few samples of this study predate the infection). Cell type and time point are not known. The specimen sequenced was PBMCs or a T cell subset sorted from them (not recorded which). CDR3 nucleotides: TGTGCCAGCAGCATCATGGGCGAGCAGTACTTC. It codes for CASSIMGEQYF.